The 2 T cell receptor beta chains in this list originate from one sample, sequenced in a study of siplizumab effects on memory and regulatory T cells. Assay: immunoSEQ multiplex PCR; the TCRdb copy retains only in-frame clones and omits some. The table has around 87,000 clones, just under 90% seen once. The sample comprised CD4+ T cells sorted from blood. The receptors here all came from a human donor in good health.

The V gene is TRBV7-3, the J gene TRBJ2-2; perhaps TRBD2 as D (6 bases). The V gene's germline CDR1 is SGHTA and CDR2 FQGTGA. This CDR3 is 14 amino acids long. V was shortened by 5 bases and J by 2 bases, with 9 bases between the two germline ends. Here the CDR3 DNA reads TGTGCCAGCAGCAGGGACTTCAACACCGGGGAGCTGTTTTTT. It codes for CASSRDFNTGELFF.

The CDR3: CASSADRGTNTEAFF. The DNA for the CDR3 is TGTGCCAGCAGTGCGGACAGGGGCACGAACACTGAAGCTTTCTTT. This chain links TRBV6-4 with TRBJ1-1, with TRBD1 matching 9 bases. V shed 4 bases and J 1 base; nucleotides not matched to a gene: 4. Germline-derived CDR1 and CDR2 are MRHNA and SNTAGT. The CDR3 covers 15 residues.